The present TCR beta chain was sequenced within a study of cytomegalovirus exposure and HLA in healthy donors (dated by TCRdb to the late 2010s). In the study overall: According to an earlier analysis of several hundred of the donors, about 179 million T cells yielded over 100 million unique TCR beta sequences and approximately 300 Gb of sequence data. An early release that covered about 600 HLA-typed donors contained about 300 gigabases of sequencing data and tens of millions of unique TCR sequences. A separate validation cohort of 100 to 150 different subjects was used in addition to the 666-subject first cohort. A later genetic analysis took genome-wide SNP genotypes for about three fifths of the roughly 700 donors and used that subset as a discovery cohort. HLA typing included class I and class II loci at four-digit resolution. An earlier analysis of fewer than 700 of the donors applied high-throughput TCR beta sequencing to assess whether each TCR beta V gene segment acted as functional or pseudogenic. Among around 400 genotyped donors of the cohort, an average of approximately 240,000 unique TCR beta nucleotide sequences were sequenced per donor, roughly a sixth of them non-productive. Donor age, sex, ethnicity and CMV serostatus were collected together with the repertoire data. Roughly 5 DR-DQ haplotypes were handled as single units for association and clustering, since linkage in the cohort was strong. The study used immunosequencing to profile the T cell repertoires of some 600 subjects and linked those repertoires to cytomegalovirus serostatus. Every discovery cohort repertoire had been produced on one sequencing platform. Among the approximately 400 genotyped donors, about 85% belonged to the genetic ancestry cluster associated with self-reported Caucasian donors. In the later analysis, no new phenotypic data were used to find candidate immune exposures; instead, reliance was placed on TCR beta sequences and their occurrence across donors. High-throughput TCR immunosequencing, statistical association of individual TCRs with disease status, and machine learning were combined to predict cytomegalovirus infection status. The number of donors typed differed by locus, with roughly 620-630 for A, B, C, DRB1 and DQB1, more than 500 for DQA1, about 610 for DPA1, and 400 to 490 for DPB1. A later analysis re-examined previously published TCR beta repertoires from more than 600 donors and added high-resolution HLA genotyping to investigate patterns of TCR occurrence. The study was designed to test whether signatures of past pathogen exposure could be identified by cataloging public T cell receptors. The paper as a whole reports these results and caveats: The cohort was sequenced for TCR beta chains only, and without alpha or paired-chain data the features that could be detected were limited. In vitro tests confirmed that a few of the cytomegalovirus-associated TCR beta chains recognize cytomegalovirus antigens. Immune exposure information for the cohort was limited to CMV serostatus. When HLA alleles, especially DR and DQ, strongly co-occurred, attributing TCR associations to individual alleles was difficult. At a false discovery rate of 0.05, a later analysis linked around 17,000 TCR beta sequences to specific HLA alleles. Cytomegalovirus status was reported to be diagnosed by the classifier with high specificity and sensitivity in both the original and validation cohorts. Most CMV-associated TCR beta chains appeared to be HLA-restricted in a later analysis, and the HLA associations seemed to be driven largely by CMV exposure. Sequencing depth was assumed to be roughly uniform across donors in the presence/absence analyses, though that assumption may not hold. The authors suggested that the approach could potentially be generalized to other disease states and immunological phenotypes. Because counts were too low, about 15 rarely observed V segments, including chromosome 9 orphons, were left out of the earlier analysis of 500 to 750 of the donors. A further reported finding was that TCR beta sequences accurately predicted the HLA-A and HLA-B alleles for most subjects in the first cohort. The 87-base-pair reads could not distinguish some IMGT-functional V segments, including TRBV6-2 and TRBV6-3, so those segments were excluded. A later analysis found that TCR association rates varied across HLA loci, with DRB1 alleles showing the most associated TCRs and HLA-C alleles the fewest. An earlier analysis of around 500 of the donors showed that most TCR beta V segments appeared in productive rearrangements either about 87% or about 30% of the time, which broadly matched IMGT annotations. Correlated functional status among segregating V segments might reflect linkage disequilibrium, but an unknown experimental factor could not be ruled out. A later genetic analysis reported fewer N-insertions in productive TCRs among donors in an Asian-associated ancestry cluster than the approximately 700-donor mean. In a later analysis, HLA-associated TCR beta chains showed more clonal expansion and lower generation probabilities than non-associated chains that were equally common. According to a later analysis, parvovirus B19, influenza, CMV and Epstein-Barr virus appeared linked to several top co-occurrence clusters. A group of highly shared sequence variants was considered likely to be a technical artifact of the sequencing pipeline. The study gave a list of under 200 TCR beta chains associated with cytomegalovirus. Because HLA typing was missing for some donors at each locus, association tests included only the typed subset. Across donors, most TCR sequences were observed very rarely, whereas some public TCRs were present in many individuals. An association between a missense DCLRE1C variant and V-gene and J-gene trimming of TCR beta chains was found in a later genetic analysis and replicated in an independent cohort.

The cohort consisted of 600 to 750 healthy bone marrow donors. Cohort members were all nominally healthy when sampled, although unrecorded immune exposures were likely present. The donor tested CMV seronegative and was one of the 352 seronegative cohort members. Each donor provided a peripheral blood sample, and peripheral blood mononuclear cells were used for TCR beta sequencing. The Qiagen DNeasy Blood Extraction Kit was used to extract genomic DNA from the blood cell samples. With respect to this clone: No cognate antigen has been identified for it.

From its cysteine to its phenylalanine, the CDR3 spans 16 amino acids. Only the CDR3 region is kept as DNA, spanning 48 bases read in frame from base 1. Relative to germline, V is missing 8 bases and J is missing 5 bases, with 12 bases of the junction outside any gene match. From the germline V gene (reference sequence), CDR1 is SEHNR and CDR2 is FQNEAQ. The library was prepared using the immunoSEQ multiplex PCR assay. For the multiplex PCR, a mixture combining 60 forward primers for TCR Vbeta segments and 13 reverse primers for TCR Jbeta segments was used. The CDR3 region of rearranged TCR beta genes was amplified from genomic DNA with a multiplex PCR assay. On the Illumina HiSeq System, the amplified TCR beta libraries were sequenced as 87-base-pair reads. The authors processed their data as follows. A later analysis counted approximately 84 million unique TCR beta chains across the 666 repertoires, and approximately 11 million of these chains were shared by at least two donors. To remove PCR and sequencing errors, raw reads were error-corrected and collapsed into unique sequences using a nearest-neighbor algorithm that merged closely related sequences. To assign V, D and J gene segments, CDR3 sequences were aligned to IMGT reference sequences. For a sequence to be retained, at least a six-nucleotide match to both a V gene segment and a J gene segment was required. A rearrangement was called productive if the CDR3 had no stop codons and remained in frame with V and J, and every other rearrangement was called non-productive. CDR3 was defined according to IMGT convention as the region running from the second conserved V-encoded cysteine to the conserved J-encoded phenylalanine. The earlier analysis of 450 to 750 of the donors excluded any sequence lacking an unambiguous match to a single V gene segment. In an earlier analysis of some 590 of the donors, a V segment was called functional when productive rearrangements were above 56.7%, and segregating when the standard deviation between donors exceeded 5%. To diagnose cytomegalovirus status from the catalog of TCR beta chain sequences, a statistical classification framework was built. V and J gene assignment, in a later analysis, came from comparing TCR nucleotide sequences with IMGT/GENE-DB human TR gene sequences. In a later analysis, CDR3 sequences and most-parsimonious VDJ recombination scenarios were assigned using the TCRdist pipeline. In a later analysis, every TCR beta chain was defined by the combination of its CDR3 amino acid sequence and its V-gene family, and reads without a unique V-gene family were dropped. In a later analysis, nearly 600 highly shared, low-generation-probability nucleotide sequences were removed to address suspected cross-contamination and a sequencing artifact. In a later analysis, a clonal expansion index for each public chain was calculated from normalized within-repertoire ranks of inferred template counts. In a later analysis, generation probabilities were computed using a VDJ recombination model fitted to out-of-frame rearrangements, and the results were checked against IGoR. In a later analysis, hypergeometric tests were used to score TCR-TCR, TCR-HLA and TCR-CMV co-occurrence, with a repertoire-size bias correction applied to TCR pairs. False discovery rates were estimated in a later analysis by permuting HLA or CMV assignments 20 times. In a later analysis, co-occurring TCRs were grouped with DBSCAN, and TCRdist sequence similarity was added when clustering was performed within HLA-allele-positive subsets. Repertoires with fewer than 30,000 or more than 120,000 public chains were left out of co-occurrence clustering, as were about 5 repertoires with anomalous nucleotide sharing. TCRdb took this table from immuneACCESS and kept in-frame rearrangements with V and J called. Such tables lack part of the clones; where checked against another copy, unresolved V genes explain under half of the gap, and the rest is unexplained. V, J and clone size are those of that table, while D and trimming were read from the DNA. This sample's table has entries for around 150,000 clones. The ten biggest clones cover roughly 1.9% of the sample.

Sequencing input: PBMCs. The sequence was obtained from a man aged 30-40 years in good health and CMV-seronegative. Rearrangement joined TRBV7-9 to TRBJ2-1, and 10 bases in between align with TRBD2. The CDR3 reads as follows: CASYRKREGLNNEQFF. Here is the DNA: TGTGCCAGCTATAGAAAGCGGGAGGGCCTGAACAATGAGCAGTTCTTC.